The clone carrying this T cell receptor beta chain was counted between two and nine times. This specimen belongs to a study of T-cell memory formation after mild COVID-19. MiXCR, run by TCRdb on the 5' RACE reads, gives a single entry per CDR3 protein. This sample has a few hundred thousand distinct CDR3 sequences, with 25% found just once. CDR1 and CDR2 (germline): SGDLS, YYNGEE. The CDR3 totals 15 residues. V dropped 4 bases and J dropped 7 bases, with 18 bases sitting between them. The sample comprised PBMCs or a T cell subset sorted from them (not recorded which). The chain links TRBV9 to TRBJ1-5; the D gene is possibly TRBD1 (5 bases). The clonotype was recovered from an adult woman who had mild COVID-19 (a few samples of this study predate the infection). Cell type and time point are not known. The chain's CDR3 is CASSKTGRAIQPQHF. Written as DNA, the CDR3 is TGTGCCAGCAGCAAAACGGGACGGGCCATCCAGCCCCAGCATTTT.